Below, 2 T cell receptor beta chains from the same sample are listed, as sequenced in a study of blood T cell repertoires in COVID-19. Sequenced by immunoSEQ multiplex PCR; TCRdb stores in-frame clones only, minus some. Here the sample spans fewer than 250,000 clones, approximately 86% being singletons. Sequencing input: peripheral blood. The source is a man between 40 and 49 years old with acute or convalescent COVID-19.

The sample holds one count of this clone. The chain links TRBV9 to TRBJ2-7; perhaps TRBD2 as D (5 bases). The CDR3 runs 15 residues. V lost 0 bases and J 0 bases, leaving 10 bases between the germline ends. CDR1 SGDLS and CDR2 YYNGEE come from the germline V gene. In DNA, the CDR3 is TGTGCCAGCAGCGTAGGAGGGAAAAACTCCTACGAGCAGTACTTC. Protein sequence: CASSVGGKNSYEQYF.

The V call is TRBV15, the J call TRBJ2-2, with TRBD1 as a possible D gene (7 bases). The CDR3 is 19 residues long. Germline assignment: CDR1 LNHNV and CDR2 YYDKDF (reference sequence). Trimming took 1 base from V and 0 from J, leaving 18 bases between them. As DNA, the CDR3 is TGTGCCACCAGCAGAGTATGGAGACAGGGACTTTCGAACACCGGGGAGCTGTTTTTT. This codes for CATSRVWRQGLSNTGELFF.